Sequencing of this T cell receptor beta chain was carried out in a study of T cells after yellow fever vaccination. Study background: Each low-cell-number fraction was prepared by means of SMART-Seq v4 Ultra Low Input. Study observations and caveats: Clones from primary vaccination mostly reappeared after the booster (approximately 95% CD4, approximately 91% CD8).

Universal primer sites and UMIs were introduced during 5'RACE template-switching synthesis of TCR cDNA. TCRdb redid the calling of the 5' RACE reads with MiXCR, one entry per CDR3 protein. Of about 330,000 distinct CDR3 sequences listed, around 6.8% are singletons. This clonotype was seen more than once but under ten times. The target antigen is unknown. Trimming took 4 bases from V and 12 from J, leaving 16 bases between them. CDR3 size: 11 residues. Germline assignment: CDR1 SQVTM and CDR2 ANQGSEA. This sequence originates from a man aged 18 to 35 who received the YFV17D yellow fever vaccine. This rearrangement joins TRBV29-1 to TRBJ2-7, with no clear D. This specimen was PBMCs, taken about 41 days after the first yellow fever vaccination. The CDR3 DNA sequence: TGCAGCGTTGTGATCCGGGCCGCCCTGTACGTC. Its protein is CSVVIRAALYV.